What follows are 22 T cell receptor beta chains derived from one specimen sequenced in a study of CD8 T cells in Susac syndrome. Random hexamers were used to reverse transcribe an amount of roughly 0.5 to 1 ug RNA. One entry per CDR3 protein results from TCRdb running MiXCR on the immunoSEQ multiplex PCR reads. Of approximately 300,000 distinct CDR3 sequences in the sample, around 91% were seen once. The sequenced sample consisted of CD8+ T cells from PBMCs. All receptors derive from a human donor with multiple sclerosis.

The V call is TRBV11-2, the J call TRBJ2-1, with D possibly TRBD2 on 5 matching bases. Per the germline V gene, CDR1 is SGHAT and CDR2 is FQNNGV. The CDR3 contains 15 residues. With 2 bases removed from V and 2 bases from J, the gap between germline ends came to 10 bases. In DNA, the CDR3 is TGTGCCAGCAGCTTATTAGCGTCAACCTACAATGAGCAGTTCTTC. As protein: CASSLLASTYNEQFF. The variable domain in full, completed from reference TRBV11-2 and TRBJ2-1, reads EAGVAQSPRYKIIEKRQSVAFWCNPISGHATLYWYQQILGQGPKLLIQFQNNGVVDDSQLPKDRFSAERLKGVDSTLKIQPAKLEDSAVYLCASSLLASTYNEQFFGPGTRLTVL.

This clonotype was counted only a few times. The rearrangement links TRBV6-5 to TRBJ2-7; D is ambiguous. Germline CDR1 reads MNHEY; CDR2 reads SVGAGI. The germline V and J ends were trimmed by 6 bases and 4 bases, with 16 bases remaining between them. The CDR3 extends over 14 amino acids. This CDR3 reads CASSPDVDSYEQYF. DNA of the CDR3: TGTGCCAGCAGCCCAGACGTGGATTCTTACGAGCAGTACTTC.

This clonotype was picked up one time. The gene calls are TRBV9 and TRBJ2-6; D may be TRBD1 (6 bases). Germline-derived CDR1 and CDR2 are SGDLS and YYNGEE. Trimming removed 3 bases from V and 0 bases from J, with 19 bases in between. CDR3 length: 19 residues. The CDR3 nucleotides are TGTGCCAGCAGCGGCCCAAGAGGGGGAAAAAGCTCTGGGGCCAACGTCCTGACTTTC. It yields the protein CASSGPRGGKSSGANVLTF.

This rearrangement joins TRBV4-2 to TRBJ2-2, with 9 positions matching TRBD1. This CDR3 contains 17 residues. V lost 4 bases, J lost 4 bases, and 10 bases stayed unmatched. The V gene's germline CDR1 is LGHNA and CDR2 YNFKEQ. CDR3 in amino acids: CASSPTSTGGSTGELFF. The CDR3 DNA sequence: TGTGCCAGCAGCCCGACAAGCACAGGGGGCTCCACCGGGGAGCTGTTTTTT.

The chain couples TRBV2 to TRBJ2-7; D is undetermined. Germline loops: CDR1 SNHLY, CDR2 FYNNEI. CDR3 size: 12 residues. The V end lost 4 bases, the J end lost 3 bases, and 7 bases lay between the germline ends. CDR3 sequence reads: CASSVVIYEQYF. In nucleotides, the CDR3 is TGTGCCAGCAGTGTAGTCATCTACGAGCAGTACTTC.

The J gene is TRBJ2-2, the V gene TRBV7-9, with D possibly TRBD2 on 7 matching bases. Trimming removed 4 bases from V and 7 bases from J, with 10 bases in between. CDR1 is SEHNR and CDR2 is FQNEAQ in the germline V gene (reference sequence). The CDR3 consists of 13 residues. CDR3 region: CASSSGGLGELFF. In DNA form, the CDR3 reads TGTGCCAGCAGCTCCGGGGGGCTCGGGGAGCTGTTTTTT. Variable domain in full (rest from reference TRBV7-9 and TRBJ2-2): DTGVSQNPRHKITKRGQNVTFRCDPISEHNRLYWYRQTLGQGPEFLTYFQNEAQLEKSRLLSDRFSAERPKGSFSTLEIQRTEQGDSAMYLCASSSGGLGELFFGEGSRLTVL.

The V call is TRBV12-3 or TRBV12-4, the J call TRBJ2-1, with a weak D call TRBD2 (5 bases). The V and J ends lost 4 bases and 6 bases respectively, with 19 bases between them. The length of the CDR3 is 16 residues. CDR3 loop: CASSSPDSPLTNEQFF. The CDR3 nucleotides are TGTGCCAGCAGTTCCCCGGACTCGCCGCTAACCAATGAGCAGTTCTTC.

The V and J genes are TRBV19 and TRBJ1-4; D not resolved. This CDR3 has 14 amino acids. V lost 3 bases, J lost 4 bases, and 9 bases lay in between. Per the germline V gene, CDR1 is LNHDA and CDR2 is SQIVND (reference sequence). The DNA for the CDR3 is TGTGCCAGTAGTATCCGAGATCATAATGAAAAACTGTTTTTT. As protein: CASSIRDHNEKLFF.

V usage is TRBV7-2 and J usage is TRBJ2-1; 10 nucleotides line up with TRBD2. Germline-derived CDR1 and CDR2 are SGHTA and FQGNSA. The length of the CDR3 is 14 residues. V lost 5 bases to trimming and J lost 8 bases; unmatched junction nucleotides: 6. The CDR3 sequence: CASSLSGGWDEQFF. As DNA, the CDR3 is TGTGCCAGCAGCCTTAGCGGGGGGTGGGATGAGCAGTTCTTC.

This clonotype appeared a few times. The genes are TRBV7-8 and TRBJ2-7, with TRBD2 matching 8 bases. This CDR3 contains 15 residues. The junction had 9 bases not matched to a gene; V was cut back by 5 bases and J by 3 bases. Germline V lookup: CDR1 SGHVS, CDR2 FQNEAQ. This CDR3 is CASSRDPSGGYEQYF. The CDR3 nucleotides read TGTGCCAGCAGCCGCGATCCCAGCGGGGGCTACGAGCAGTACTTC.

The chain couples TRBV12-3 or TRBV12-4 to TRBJ2-2; 7 bases fit TRBD2. V lost 5 bases to trimming and J lost 7 bases; unmatched junction nucleotides: 10. This CDR3 is built from 15 residues. The CDR3 loop is CASSPGGGSSGELFF. The DNA for the CDR3 is TGTGCCAGCAGTCCTGGGGGGGGAAGTAGCGGGGAGCTGTTTTTT.

The rearrangement joins TRBV18 to TRBJ2-1, with 7 bases lining up with TRBD1. Germline V gives CDR1 KGHSH, CDR2 LQKENI. J gave up 3 bases and V 3 bases, and 11 bases lay outside the gene matches. The CDR3 spans 17 residues. CDR3 sequence reads: CASSPTTGAGDYNEQFF. The CDR3 DNA sequence: TGTGCCAGCTCACCCACTACAGGGGCCGGAGACTACAATGAGCAGTTCTTC.

CDR3 in DNA: TGTGCCAGCAGCTTTTCGGGCGGGGCCACAGATACGCAGTATTTT. Amino acid sequence: CASSFSGGATDTQYF. The chain links TRBV13 to TRBJ2-3; tentatively, D is TRBD2 (6 bases). There are 15 residues in the CDR3. Germline V lookup: CDR1 PRHDT, CDR2 FYEKMQ (reference sequence). V was cut by 3 bases and J by 2 bases, with 12 bases left in between.

The chain uses TRBV18 and TRBJ2-6; D could derive from TRBD1 or TRBD2 (5 bases each). Germline V lookup: CDR1 KGHSH, CDR2 LQKENI. V was cut by 6 bases and J by 0 bases, with 15 bases left in between. This CDR3 contains 17 residues. The DNA for the CDR3 is TGTGCCAGCTCGCCCGGGACCGAGAGCTCTGGGGCCAACGTCCTGACTTTC. Residues: CASSPGTESSGANVLTF.

The rearrangement links TRBV28 to TRBJ1-5; 7 bases fit TRBD1. Trimming cost V 6 bases and J 0 bases; bases outside gene matches: 5. The CDR3 contains 15 residues. Germline V gene data show CDR1 as MDHEN and CDR2 as SYDVKM. The CDR3 loop is CASRRQGNSNQPQHF. As DNA, the CDR3 is TGTGCCAGCAGAAGACAGGGAAATAGCAATCAGCCCCAGCATTTT.

V usage is TRBV24-1 and J usage is TRBJ2-3; D perhaps matches TRBD2 (7 bases). The V gene lost 3 bases and the J gene lost 4 bases, with 16 bases spanning the gap. Germline V CDR1 and CDR2: KGHDR, SFDVKD. CDR3 length: 16 residues. The DNA of the CDR3 is TGTGCCACCAGTGATGGGGGGGCTTCGATGGCAGATACGCAGTATTTT. The encoded protein is CATSDGGASMADTQYF.

This clonotype was recorded once. This chain uses TRBV28 with TRBJ2-4; D may be TRBD1 (6 bases). V was trimmed by 1 base and J by 0 bases, leaving 10 bases between them. CDR1 is MDHEN and CDR2 is SYDVKM in the germline V gene. The CDR3 consists of 16 residues. The CDR3 loop is CASSLYGGLAKNIQYF. In DNA form, the CDR3 reads TGTGCCAGCAGTTTATATGGGGGCTTAGCCAAAAACATTCAGTACTTC.

The rearrangement uses TRBV28 and TRBJ2-1, with D possibly TRBD1 on 5 matching bases. Trimming shortened V by 3 bases and J by 4 bases, and 13 bases separated the two germline ends. The CDR3 runs to 15 residues. Germline V gene sequence: CDR1 MDHEN, CDR2 SYDVKM. DNA of the CDR3: TGTGCCAGCAGTTTCACAGGTCGAATTTACAATGAGCAGTTCTTC. Protein product: CASSFTGRIYNEQFF.

The chain couples TRBV29-1 to TRBJ2-7; D gene ambiguous. Germline CDR1 is SQVTM and CDR2 is ANQGSEA. This CDR3 comprises 14 residues. V was pared by 4 bases and J by 2 bases, with 15 bases between. DNA of the CDR3: TGCAGCGTTGTGGGCCTCGGCGGACCCTACGAGCAGTACTTC. It yields the protein CSVVGLGGPYEQYF.

The chain joins TRBV2 to TRBJ2-3, with 8 bases aligning to TRBD2. Trimming at V came to 6 bases and at J to 0 bases, leaving 5 bases not matched to a gene. This CDR3 contains 15 residues. Germline V gene data show CDR1 as SNHLY and CDR2 as FYNNEI. The CDR3 here is CASRSGGASTDTQYF. The CDR3, as DNA: TGTGCCAGCAGGAGCGGGGGAGCTAGCACAGATACGCAGTATTTT.

The chain carries TRBV13 and TRBJ2-1, with D possibly being TRBD1 or TRBD2 (5 bases each). Germline CDR1 is PRHDT and CDR2 is FYEKMQ (reference sequence). Trimming removed 5 bases at V and 14 bases at J, with 19 bases between. The CDR3 is 13 amino acids. Here the CDR3 reads CASSQSRDPCEFF. CDR3 in DNA: TGTGCCAGCAGCCAAAGTCGGGACCCGTGTGAGTTCTTC. The full variable domain, completed using reference TRBV13 and TRBJ2-1, is AAGVIQSPRHLIKEKRETATLKCYPIPRHDTVYWYQQGPGQDPQFLISFYEKMQSDKGSIPDRFSAQQFSDYHSELNMSSLELGDSALYFCASSQSRDPCEFFGPGTRLTVL.

The CDR3 DNA is TGCAGTGCCCAAAATCCGGGACTAGCGGGGGGGCCGGTCAATGAGCAGTTCTTC. Its translation: CSAQNPGLAGGPVNEQFF. This sequence joins TRBV20-1 and TRBJ2-1; the match to TRBD2 covers 16 bases. The CDR3 sequence is 18 residues long. Germline V gene sequence: CDR1 DFQATT, CDR2 SNEGSKA (reference sequence). The ends lost 6 bases at V and 6 bases at J; junction bases unmatched: 14.